Presented here are 9 T cell receptor beta chains from one specimen sequenced in a study of vaccination effects on CD4 cells after COVID-19. The antigens for these receptors are not known. Clones were sequenced by immunoSEQ multiplex PCR, and TCRdb holds only the in-frame ones, with some missing. This table has 40,000 to 50,000 clones, under 80% appearing once. With the ViraFEST assay, the study expanded antigen-specific CD4+ T cells using viral peptide pools, then sequenced them. At the end of less than 12 days of culture, CD4+ T cells were isolated. PCR showed that the person got SARS-CoV-2 infection at some point between March and December 2020. The sequences come from CD4+ T cells from PBMCs cultured with a peptide pool, collected before COVID-19 vaccination. These receptors originate from a human donor who had a prior SARS-CoV-2 infection.

This clone was observed a few times. This chain joins TRBV2 and TRBJ2-1; no definite D call. Per germline, CDR1 SNHLY and CDR2 FYNNEI. The length of the CDR3 is 15 residues. Trimming took 4 bases from V and 0 from J, leaving 10 bases between them. CDR3 sequence: CASSGAWSSYNEQFF. CDR3 nucleotides: TGTGCCAGCAGTGGGGCGTGGAGCTCCTACAATGAGCAGTTCTTC.

The chain has TRBV9 and TRBJ1-4; a possible D gene is TRBD1 (5 bases). The CDR3 sequence is 15 residues long. Germline V gene lookup returns CDR1 SGDLS and CDR2 YYNGEE. V gave up 4 bases and J gave up 8 bases, with 18 bases separating them. The DNA of the CDR3 is TGTGCCAGCAGCCAATCCCCGGCTTGGGGGGAAAAACTGTTTTTT. Amino acids: CASSQSPAWGEKLFF.

V usage is TRBV19 and J usage is TRBJ1-2; the match to TRBD1 covers 10 bases. The CDR3 is 17 amino acids. The ends lost 6 bases at V and 6 bases at J; junction bases unmatched: 16. Germline V CDR1 and CDR2: LNHDA, SQIVND (reference sequence). CDR3 sequence: CASSPSRQGANSDGYTF. The DNA for the CDR3 is TGTGCCAGTAGCCCATCCCGACAGGGGGCGAATAGCGATGGCTACACCTTC. Based on the CDR3 plus reference TRBV19 and TRBJ1-2, the full variable domain is DGGITQSPKYLFRKEGQNVTLSCEQNLNHDAMYWYRQDPGQGLRLIYYSQIVNDFQKGDIAEGYSVSREKKESFPLTVTSAQKNPTAFYLCASSPSRQGANSDGYTFGSGTRLTVV.

DNA for the CDR3: TGCGCCAGCAGCTTAAACAGGGCGAACACTGAAGCTTTCTTT. Residues: CASSLNRANTEAFF. J is TRBJ1-1 and V is TRBV5-1, with a tentative D call TRBD1 (6 bases). The CDR3 length is 14 residues. V lost 2 bases and J 1 base, leaving 9 bases between the germline ends. CDR1 and CDR2 (germline): SGHRS, YFSETQ.

In its sample, this clone was seen once. The rearrangement links TRBV2 to TRBJ1-2; D perhaps matches TRBD1 (6 bases). V was cut by 3 bases and J by 4 bases, with 9 bases left in between. The CDR3 spans 13 residues. The germline CDR1 and CDR2 sequences are SNHLY and FYNNEI. The CDR3 reads CASSEDRPYGYTF. CDR3 coding DNA: TGTGCCAGCAGTGAGGACAGACCCTATGGCTACACCTTC.

This rearrangement joins TRBV25-1 to TRBJ1-4; TRBD1 matches at 7 bases. V shed 5 bases and J 5 bases; nucleotides not matched to a gene: 8. This CDR3 has 15 amino acids. In germline, CDR1 is MGHDK, CDR2 SYGVNS. The CDR3 here is CASSSPGQLNEKLFF. The CDR3 DNA sequence: TGTGCCAGCAGTTCACCGGGACAGCTAAATGAAAAACTGTTTTTT.

This clone was recorded a few times. J is TRBJ2-3 and V is TRBV9; TRBD1 matches at 12 bases. V trimming: 9 bases; J trimming: 6 bases; junction bases outside the gene matches: 8. CDR3 size: 14 residues. Germline V lookup: CDR1 SGDLS, CDR2 YYNGEE. CDR3 sequence reads: CATEPGQGADTQYF. The CDR3 DNA reads TGTGCCACCGAGCCGGGACAGGGGGCGGATACGCAGTATTTT.

The chain couples TRBV7-9 to TRBJ2-5, with 15 positions matching TRBD2. CDR3 size: 16 residues. The V and J ends lost 5 bases and 5 bases, in that order; junction bases with no gene match: 6. Germline V gene sequence: CDR1 SEHNR, CDR2 FQNEAQ (reference sequence). DNA for the CDR3: TGTGCCAGCAGCCAAGGACTAGCGGGGGGGCCTGAGACCCAGTACTTC. Amino acid sequence: CASSQGLAGGPETQYF.

The chain is built from TRBV7-2 and TRBJ2-7; D possibly corresponds to TRBD2 (6 bases). CDR3 length: 14 amino acids. The V end was cut by 1 base, the J end by 4 bases, with 11 bases between. The germline V gene encodes CDR1 SGHTA and CDR2 FQGNSA. The DNA for the CDR3 is TGTGCCAGCAGCTTAGTGGGGGGTCAGTACGAGCAGTACTTC. Residues: CASSLVGGQYEQYF. Full variable domain (rest looked up from reference TRBV7-2 and TRBJ2-7): GAGVSQSPSNKVTEKGKDVELRCDPISGHTALYWYRQSLGQGLEFLIYFQGNSAPDKSGLPSDRFSAERTGGSVSTLTIQRTQQEDSAVYLCASSLVGGQYEQYFGPGTRLTVT.